The 10 T cell receptor beta chains below all came from one sample that was sequenced in a study of blood T cell repertoires in COVID-19. The assay was immunoSEQ multiplex PCR, and TCRdb's table has in-frame clones only and misses some. This table holds under 30,000 clones, about 91% found once. Sequencing was done on a sample of peripheral blood. These receptors were obtained from a man aged 45-65 years with active COVID-19.

The chain joins TRBV28 to TRBJ1-5, with D uncertain. V lost 1 base, J lost 4 bases, and 5 bases lay in between. Per germline, CDR1 MDHEN and CDR2 SYDVKM. The CDR3 is 13 residues long. The CDR3 nucleotides read TGTGCCAGCAGTTTATCGGGAAATCAGCCCCAGCATTTT. It specifies CASSLSGNQPQHF.

The V and J genes are TRBV3-1 (or the pseudogene TRBV3-2) and TRBJ2-5, with D perhaps matching TRBD2 (5 bases). There are 14 residues in the CDR3. The germline V gene encodes CDR1 LGHDT and CDR2 YNNKEL (reference sequence). Trimming stripped 4 bases from V and 1 base from J, with 10 bases between. CDR3 sequence reads: CASSRRGSQETQYF. The CDR3 DNA is TGTGCCAGCAGCCGTCGGGGTTCCCAAGAGACCCAGTACTTC.

This sequence joins TRBV9 and TRBJ2-2, with TRBD1 as a possible D gene (7 bases). Trimming removed 3 bases from V and 7 bases from J, with 10 bases in between. This CDR3 has 13 residues. From germline, CDR1 is SGDLS and CDR2 YYNGEE. The CDR3 coding sequence is TGTGCCAGCAGCGACAGGGGAGGCGGGGAGCTGTTTTTT. Its translation: CASSDRGGGELFF.

This clone was picked up a small number of times. J is TRBJ1-1 and V is TRBV7-8; the match to TRBD1 covers 8 bases. This CDR3 contains 14 residues. V gave up 5 bases and J gave up 4 bases; unmatched junction bases: 6. In germline, CDR1 is SGHVS, CDR2 FQNEAQ. The CDR3 reads CASSIDRGGTEAFF. Here the CDR3 DNA reads TGTGCCAGCAGCATCGACAGGGGAGGCACTGAAGCTTTCTTT.

The chain employs TRBV6-5 and TRBJ2-7, with 9 positions matching TRBD2. Germline-derived CDR1 and CDR2 are MNHEY and SVGAGI. The CDR3 runs 15 residues. Trimming cost V 3 bases and J 4 bases; bases outside gene matches: 7. CDR3 coding DNA: TGTGCCAGCAGTTATTCCAGCGGGAGGAAATACGAGCAGTACTTC. Protein sequence: CASSYSSGRKYEQYF.

V usage is TRBV19 and J usage is TRBJ1-5, with D unresolved. The CDR3 has 12 amino acids. The V and J ends lost 5 bases and 5 bases respectively, with 7 bases between them. Germline V gene data show CDR1 as LNHDA and CDR2 as SQIVND (reference sequence). The CDR3 here is CASSSPDQPQHF. CDR3 sequence (DNA): TGTGCCAGTAGTTCCCCGGATCAGCCCCAGCATTTT.

DNA of the CDR3: TGTGCCAGCAATTACCGGGGGGCGCCACAAGAGACCCAGTACTTC. This codes for CASNYRGAPQETQYF. V is TRBV28 and J is TRBJ2-5; perhaps TRBD2 as D (7 bases). Germline V gives CDR1 MDHEN, CDR2 SYDVKM. The V and J ends lost 7 bases and 2 bases respectively, with 17 bases between them. The CDR3 is 15 amino acids.

The chain carries TRBV29-1 and TRBJ1-6; D may be TRBD1 (5 bases). The CDR3 is 13 residues long. The germline CDR1 and CDR2 sequences are SQVTM and ANQGSEA. V was clipped by 7 bases and J by 8 bases, with 15 bases between them. The CDR3 is CSAGGGDDSPLHF. For the CDR3, the DNA is TGCAGCGCCGGCGGGGGGGACGATTCACCCCTCCACTTT.

The chain joins TRBV7-2 to TRBJ1-2, with D possibly being TRBD1 (5 bases). V was clipped by 4 bases and J by 5 bases, with 11 bases between them. The CDR3 is made up of 13 amino acids. The germline gives CDR1 SGHTA, CDR2 FQGNSA. CDR3 protein: CASSSAGWYGYTF. As DNA, the CDR3 is TGTGCCAGCAGCTCCGCAGGGTGGTATGGCTACACCTTC.

The J gene is TRBJ2-5, the V gene TRBV7-3, with 8 bases fitting TRBD2. The CDR3 totals 13 residues. V gave up 4 bases and J gave up 5 bases; unmatched junction bases: 3. Looked up from germline, CDR1 is SGHTA and CDR2 is FQGTGA. CDR3 sequence reads: CASSWGLGETQYF. The CDR3 nucleotides read TGTGCCAGCAGCTGGGGACTAGGGGAGACCCAGTACTTC.